The 18 T cell receptor beta chains listed next were all sequenced from one sample in a study of blood T cell repertoires in COVID-19. Sequenced by immunoSEQ multiplex PCR; TCRdb stores in-frame clones only, minus some. The sample records approximately 400,000 clones, more than 70% being singletons. Sequences were obtained from PBMCs or T cells enriched from blood (not recorded which). These receptors originate from a man younger than 40 who had recovered from COVID-19.

V usage is TRBV28 and J usage is TRBJ2-2; maybe TRBD1 (6 bases). Germline V lookup: CDR1 MDHEN, CDR2 SYDVKM. V shed 4 bases and J shed 1 base, with 10 bases lying between them. CDR3 length: 15 amino acids. This chain's CDR3 is CASSSPGQNTGELFF. CDR3 coding DNA: TGTGCCAGCAGTTCTCCGGGACAGAACACCGGGGAGCTGTTTTTT.

The rearrangement links TRBV7-8 to TRBJ2-2, with D perhaps TRBD2 (6 bases). Trimming removed 5 bases from V and 0 bases from J, with 16 bases in between. The CDR3 is 17 amino acids. Germline lookup yields CDR1 SGHVS and CDR2 FQNEAQ. The CDR3 loop is CASSPTLSGANTGELFF. For the CDR3, the DNA is TGTGCCAGCAGCCCGACCCTTAGCGGAGCGAACACCGGGGAGCTGTTTTTT. Full variable domain (rest looked up from reference TRBV7-8 and TRBJ2-2): GAGVSQSPRYKVAKRGQDVALRCDPISGHVSLFWYQQALGQGPEFLTYFQNEAQLDKSGLPSDRFFAERPEGSVSTLKIQRTQQEDSAVYLCASSPTLSGANTGELFFGEGSRLTVL.

The V call is TRBV7-8, the J call TRBJ1-1; tentatively, D is TRBD1 (5 bases). V lost 7 bases and J 4 bases, leaving 16 bases between the germline ends. This CDR3 is 14 amino acids long. The germline gives CDR1 SGHVS, CDR2 FQNEAQ. DNA of the CDR3: TGTGCCAGCAACCCCGGCAGGGTAGGCACTGAAGCTTTCTTT. Translated, it gives CASNPGRVGTEAFF.

The rearrangement links TRBV2 to TRBJ1-2; 10 bases align to TRBD1. The V and J ends lost 7 bases and 7 bases, in that order; junction bases with no gene match: 9. The V gene's germline CDR1 is SNHLY and CDR2 FYNNEI. CDR3 length equals 14 residues. Written as DNA, the CDR3 is TGTGCCAGCACCGAGACAGGGGGCGCTTTTGGCTACACCTTC. Translation: CASTETGGAFGYTF.

The V gene is TRBV5-1, the J gene TRBJ1-6, with TRBD1 matching over 7 bases. Germline loops: CDR1 SGHRS, CDR2 YFSETQ. V lost 4 bases to trimming and J lost 7 bases; unmatched junction nucleotides: 8. The CDR3 spans 15 residues. The CDR3 protein is CASSPSGTANSPLHF. The CDR3 coding sequence is TGCGCCAGCAGCCCTTCCGGGACAGCCAATTCACCCCTCCACTTT.

This chain connects TRBV12-5 to TRBJ1-5; D unresolved. Between the trimmed V and J ends, which lost 0 bases and 0 bases, there was a span of 12 bases. Germline CDR1 is LGHNT and CDR2 is FRNRAP. This CDR3 has 17 amino acids. Here the CDR3 reads CASGLVPGAISNQPQHF. The CDR3 region has the DNA TGTGCTAGTGGTTTGGTACCCGGAGCCATTAGCAATCAGCCCCAGCATTTT. Drawing the rest from reference TRBV12-5 and TRBJ1-5, the complete variable domain is DARVTQTPRHKVTEMGQEVTMRCQPILGHNTVFWYRQTMMQGLELLAYFRNRAPLDDSGMPKDRFSAEMPDATLATLKIQPSEPRDSAVYFCASGLVPGAISNQPQHFGDGTRLSIL.

The chain combines TRBV3-1 (or the pseudogene TRBV3-2) with TRBJ1-4; no definite D call. V was shortened by 1 base and J by 10 bases, with 4 bases between the two germline ends. The germline V gene has CDR1 LGHDT and CDR2 YNNKEL (reference sequence). This CDR3 is 11 amino acids long. CDR3 nucleotide sequence: TGTGCCAGCAGCCAAGCAGGAAAACTGTTTTTT. This sequence encodes CASSQAGKLFF.

The CDR3 sequence: CASSFARGLAGGPGQFF. In nucleotides, the CDR3 is TGTGCCAGCAGTTTCGCCCGAGGACTAGCGGGGGGGCCGGGGCAGTTCTTC. This chain uses TRBV27 with TRBJ2-1, with 15 bases identical to TRBD2. Germline CDR1 reads MNHEY; CDR2 reads SMNVEV (reference sequence). Germline trimming cut 3 bases from V and 12 bases from J; bases unmatched to any gene: 12. The CDR3 sequence is 17 residues long.

The chain carries TRBV5-1 and TRBJ2-2, with D possibly matching TRBD2 (5 bases). V lost 1 base and J lost 7, with 17 bases in between. The CDR3 spans 16 residues. The germline V gene encodes CDR1 SGHRS and CDR2 YFSETQ. The CDR3 region has the DNA TGCGCCAGCAGCTTGACTAGAGACTCTTCGTTCGGGGAGCTGTTTTTT. Encoded protein: CASSLTRDSSFGELFF.

The chain employs TRBV5-1 and TRBJ2-7; TRBD2 is a possible D gene (5 bases). Germline V gives CDR1 SGHRS, CDR2 YFSETQ. The CDR3 is 16 amino acids. V was clipped by 0 bases and J by 4 bases, with 17 bases between them. CDR3 loop: CASSLVRGAEGYEQYF. The CDR3, as DNA: TGCGCCAGCAGCTTGGTTCGCGGCGCCGAGGGATACGAGCAGTACTTC.

The CDR3: CASSPRDRHTDTQYF. In DNA, the CDR3 is TGTGCCAGCTCACCACGGGACAGACATACGGATACGCAGTATTTT. The chain carries TRBV18 and TRBJ2-3, with 7 bases that match TRBD1. The CDR3 has 15 amino acids. Trimming removed 1 base from V and 6 bases from J; junction bases left unmatched: 7. Germline V CDR1 and CDR2: KGHSH, LQKENI.

This clone was counted between two and nine times. The chain joins TRBV28 to TRBJ2-7; 8 nucleotides match TRBD1. CDR1 is MDHEN, CDR2 SYDVKM, per germline. The CDR3 spans 14 residues. The junction had 7 bases not matched to a gene; V was cut back by 6 bases and J by 3 bases. In nucleotides, the CDR3 is TGTGCCAGCAGGACGCCGGGACAGGTCTACGAGCAGTACTTC. This translates into CASRTPGQVYEQYF.

V gene TRBV19 combines with J gene TRBJ1-3, with TRBD1 matching 7 bases. CDR1 and CDR2 (germline): LNHDA, SQIVND (reference sequence). Trimming at V came to 4 bases and at J to 3 bases, leaving 6 bases not matched to a gene. This CDR3 is 15 amino acids long. CDR3 protein: CASSTTTGVGNTIYF. The CDR3, as DNA: TGTGCCAGTAGTACAACTACAGGGGTTGGAAACACCATATATTTT.

The chain couples TRBV7-9 to TRBJ1-6; D may be TRBD1 (5 bases). The CDR3 totals 13 residues. V lost 8 bases to trimming and J lost 9 bases, with 14 bases between them. Germline CDR1 and CDR2: SEHNR and FQNEAQ (reference sequence). The CDR3 bases are TGTGCCAGCCGGGAGGGGCAGGGTTCACCCCTCCACTTT. This codes for CASREGQGSPLHF.

In this sample, this clone turned up once. J is TRBJ1-3 and V is TRBV9; D uncertain. The germline CDR1 and CDR2 sequences are SGDLS and YYNGEE. The V end lost 3 bases, the J end lost 0 bases, and 7 bases lay between the germline ends. The CDR3 length is 14 residues. The DNA of the CDR3 is TGTGCCAGCAGCGAGCGAGACTCTGGAAACACCATATATTTT. Translating gives CASSERDSGNTIYF. Filled out from reference TRBV9 and TRBJ1-3, the complete variable domain reads DSGVTQTPKHLITATGQRVTLRCSPRSGDLSVYWYQQSLDQGLQFLIQYYNGEERAKGNILERFSAQQFPDLHSELNLSSLELGDSALYFCASSERDSGNTIYFGEGSWLTVV.

Only a few counts were recorded for this clone. The CDR3 nucleotides read TGTGCCAGCAGCTTAGTACCAGGGGCCGCGTTTGGCTACACCTTC. Protein: CASSLVPGAAFGYTF. This chain joins TRBV7-9 and TRBJ1-2, with D possibly TRBD1 on 6 matching bases. V was pared by 1 base and J by 7 bases, with 16 bases between. The CDR3 spans 15 residues. CDR1 SEHNR and CDR2 FQNEAQ come from the germline V gene (reference sequence).

V usage is TRBV27 and J usage is TRBJ1-4; 9 bases line up with TRBD1. CDR3 length: 14 amino acids. Trimming took 3 bases from V and 8 from J; bases not matched to a gene: 4. Per germline, CDR1 MNHEY and CDR2 SMNVEV (reference sequence). The CDR3 spells CASSLDRGQEKLFF. For the CDR3, the DNA is TGTGCCAGCAGTTTGGACAGGGGCCAGGAAAAACTGTTTTTT.

CDR3 residues: CASSVAGITDTQYF. As DNA, the CDR3 is TGTGCCAGCAGCGTAGCGGGTATCACAGATACGCAGTATTTT. This rearrangement joins TRBV9 to TRBJ2-3; no clear D. This CDR3 has 14 residues. V lost 0 bases to trimming and J lost 2 bases, with 7 bases between them. The germline V gene has CDR1 SGDLS and CDR2 YYNGEE.